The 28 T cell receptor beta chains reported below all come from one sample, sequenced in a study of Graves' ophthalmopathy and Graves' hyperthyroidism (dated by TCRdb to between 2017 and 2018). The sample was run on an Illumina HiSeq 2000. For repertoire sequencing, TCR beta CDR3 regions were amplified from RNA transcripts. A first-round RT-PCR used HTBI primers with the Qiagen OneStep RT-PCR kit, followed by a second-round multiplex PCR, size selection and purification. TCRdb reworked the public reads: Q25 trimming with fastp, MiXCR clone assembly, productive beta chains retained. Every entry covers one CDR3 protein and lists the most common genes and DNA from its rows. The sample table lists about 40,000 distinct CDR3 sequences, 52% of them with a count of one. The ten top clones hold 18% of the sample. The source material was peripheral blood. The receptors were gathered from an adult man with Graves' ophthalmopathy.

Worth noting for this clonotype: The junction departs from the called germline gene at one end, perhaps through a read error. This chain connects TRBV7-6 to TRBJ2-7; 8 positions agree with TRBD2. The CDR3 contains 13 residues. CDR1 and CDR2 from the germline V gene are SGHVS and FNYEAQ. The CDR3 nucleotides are TGTGCTAGCAGCTTAGCGGGAAAGGCCGAGCAGTACTTC. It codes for CASSLAGKAEQYF.

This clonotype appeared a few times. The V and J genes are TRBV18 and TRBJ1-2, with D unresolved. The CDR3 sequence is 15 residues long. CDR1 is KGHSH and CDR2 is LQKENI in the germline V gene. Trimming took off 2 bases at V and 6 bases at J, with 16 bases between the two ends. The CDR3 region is CASSPIVSGNDGYTF. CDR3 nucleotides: TGTGCCAGCTCACCAATAGTATCGGGAAATGATGGCTACACCTTC.

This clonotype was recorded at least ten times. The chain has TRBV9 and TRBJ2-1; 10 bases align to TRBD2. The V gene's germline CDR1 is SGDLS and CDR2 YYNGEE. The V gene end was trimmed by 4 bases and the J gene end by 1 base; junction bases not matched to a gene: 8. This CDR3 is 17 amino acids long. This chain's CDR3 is CASSPTPTSGSYNEQFF. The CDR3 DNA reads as TGTGCCAGCAGCCCCACTCCGACTAGCGGGTCCTACAATGAGCAGTTCTTC.

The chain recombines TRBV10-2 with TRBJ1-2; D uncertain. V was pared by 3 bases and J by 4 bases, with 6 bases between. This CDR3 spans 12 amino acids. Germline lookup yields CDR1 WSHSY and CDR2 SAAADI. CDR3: CASSDRPYGYTF. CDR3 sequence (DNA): TGCGCCAGCAGTGACAGGCCCTATGGCTACACCTTC.

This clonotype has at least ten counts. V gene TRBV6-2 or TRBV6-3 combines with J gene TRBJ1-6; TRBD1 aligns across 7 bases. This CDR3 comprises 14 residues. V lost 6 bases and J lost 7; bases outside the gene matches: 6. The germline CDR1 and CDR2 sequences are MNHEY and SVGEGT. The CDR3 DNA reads TGTGCCAGCAGCCCGGACAGGATCAATTCACCCCTCCACTTT. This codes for CASSPDRINSPLHF.

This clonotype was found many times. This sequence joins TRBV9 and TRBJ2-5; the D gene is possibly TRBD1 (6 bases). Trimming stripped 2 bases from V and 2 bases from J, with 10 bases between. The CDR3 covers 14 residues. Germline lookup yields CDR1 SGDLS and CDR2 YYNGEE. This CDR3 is CASSVGTTQETQYF. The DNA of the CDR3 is TGTGCCAGCAGCGTCGGGACAACACAAGAGACCCAGTACTTC.

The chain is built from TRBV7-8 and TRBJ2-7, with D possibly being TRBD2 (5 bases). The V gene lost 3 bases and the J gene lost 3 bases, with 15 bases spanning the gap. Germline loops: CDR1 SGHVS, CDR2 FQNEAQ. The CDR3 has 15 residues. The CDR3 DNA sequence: TGTGCCAGCAGCTTGTTCCGGGGTAGGGTCTACGAGCAGTACTTC. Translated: CASSLFRGRVYEQYF. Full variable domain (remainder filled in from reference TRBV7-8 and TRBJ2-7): GAGVSQSPRYKVAKRGQDVALRCDPISGHVSLFWYQQALGQGPEFLTYFQNEAQLDKSGLPSDRFFAERPEGSVSTLKIQRTQQEDSAVYLCASSLFRGRVYEQYFGPGTRLTVT.

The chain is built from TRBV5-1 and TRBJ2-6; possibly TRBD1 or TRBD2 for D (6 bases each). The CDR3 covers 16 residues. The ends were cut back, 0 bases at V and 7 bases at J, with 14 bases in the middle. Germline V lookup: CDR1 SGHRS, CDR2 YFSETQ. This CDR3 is CASSLESGARANVLTF. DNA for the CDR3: TGCGCCAGCAGCTTGGAGTCGGGGGCGAGAGCCAACGTCCTGACTTTC.

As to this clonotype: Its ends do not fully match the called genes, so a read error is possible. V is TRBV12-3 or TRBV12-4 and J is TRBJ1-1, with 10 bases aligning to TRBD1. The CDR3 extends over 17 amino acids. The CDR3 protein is CASSFGQGGILHTEAFF. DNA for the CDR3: TGTGCCAGCAGTTTCGGACAGGGGGGGATTCTTCACACTGAAGCCTTCTTT.

CDR3 region: CSAPTSGGGNEQFF. The CDR3 region has the DNA TGCAGTGCTCCGACTAGCGGGGGGGGCAATGAGCAGTTCTTC. This chain joins TRBV20-1 and TRBJ2-1; 14 bases are a match to TRBD2. The V segment lost 5 bases and the J segment 6 bases; nucleotides outside the gene matches: 3. Germline V CDR1 and CDR2: DFQATT, SNEGSKA (reference sequence). This CDR3 is built from 14 residues.

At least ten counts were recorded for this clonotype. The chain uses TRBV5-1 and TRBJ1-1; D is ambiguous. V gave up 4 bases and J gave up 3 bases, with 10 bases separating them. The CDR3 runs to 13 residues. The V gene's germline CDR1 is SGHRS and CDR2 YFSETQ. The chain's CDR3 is CASSVRWDTEAFF. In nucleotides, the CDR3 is TGCGCCAGCAGCGTAAGATGGGACACTGAAGCTTTCTTT. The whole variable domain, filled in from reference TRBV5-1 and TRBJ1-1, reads KAGVTQTPRYLIKTRGQQVTLSCSPISGHRSVSWYQQTPGQGLQFLFEYFSETQRNKGNFPGRFSGRQFSNSRSEMNVSTLELGDSALYLCASSVRWDTEAFFGQGTRLTVV.

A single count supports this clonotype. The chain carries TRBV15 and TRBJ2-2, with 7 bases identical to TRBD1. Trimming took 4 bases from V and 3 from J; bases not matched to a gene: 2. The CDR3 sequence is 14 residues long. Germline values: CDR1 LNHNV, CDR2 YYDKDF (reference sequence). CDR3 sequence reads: CATSKGGDTGELFF. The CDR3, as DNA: TGTGCCACCAGCAAAGGGGGCGACACCGGGGAGCTGTTTTTT.

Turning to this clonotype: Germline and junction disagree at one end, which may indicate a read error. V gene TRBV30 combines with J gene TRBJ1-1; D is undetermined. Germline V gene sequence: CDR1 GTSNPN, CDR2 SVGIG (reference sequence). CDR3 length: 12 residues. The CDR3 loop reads CAWEIGNAEACF. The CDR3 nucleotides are TGTGCCTGGGAGATTGGAAACGCTGAAGCTTGCTTT. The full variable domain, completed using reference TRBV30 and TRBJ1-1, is SQTIHQWPATLVQPVGSPLSLECTVEGTSNPNLYWYRQAAGRGLQLLFYSVGIGQISSEVPQNLSASRPQDRQFILSSKKLLLSDSGFYLCAWEIGNAEACFGQGTRLTVV.

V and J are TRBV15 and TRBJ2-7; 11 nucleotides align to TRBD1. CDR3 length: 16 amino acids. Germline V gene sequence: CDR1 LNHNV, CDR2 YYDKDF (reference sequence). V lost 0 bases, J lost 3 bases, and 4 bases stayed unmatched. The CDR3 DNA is TGTGCCACCAGCAGAGATCTGGGACAGGGGGTCTACGAGCAGTACTTC. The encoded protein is CATSRDLGQGVYEQYF.

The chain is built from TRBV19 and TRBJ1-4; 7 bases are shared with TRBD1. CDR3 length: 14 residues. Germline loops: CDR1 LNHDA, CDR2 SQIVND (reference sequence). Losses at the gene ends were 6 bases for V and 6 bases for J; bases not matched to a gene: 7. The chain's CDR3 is CASRTGTADEKLFF. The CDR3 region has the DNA TGTGCCAGTAGGACCGGGACAGCAGATGAAAAACTGTTTTTT.

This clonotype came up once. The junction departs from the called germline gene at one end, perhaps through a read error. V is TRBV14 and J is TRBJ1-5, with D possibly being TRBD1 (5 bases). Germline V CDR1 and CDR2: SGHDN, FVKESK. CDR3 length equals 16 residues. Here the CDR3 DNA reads TGTGCCAGCAGCCAACGGGCAGGGTTGGGTAATCTGCCCCGGCATTTT. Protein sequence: CASSQRAGLGNLPRHF. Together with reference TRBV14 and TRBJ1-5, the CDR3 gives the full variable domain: EAGVTQFPSHSVIEKGQTVTLRCDPISGHDNLYWYRRVMGKEIKFLLHFVKESKQDESGMPNNRFLAERTGGTYSTLKVQPAELEDSGVYFCASSQRAGLGNLPRHFGDGTRLSIL.

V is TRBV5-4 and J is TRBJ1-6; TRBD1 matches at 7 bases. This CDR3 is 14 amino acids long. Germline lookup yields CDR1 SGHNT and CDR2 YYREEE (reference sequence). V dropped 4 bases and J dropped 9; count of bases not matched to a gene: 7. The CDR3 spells CASSLDREGSPLHF. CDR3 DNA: TGTGCCAGCAGCCTCGACAGGGAAGGTTCACCCCTCCACTTT.

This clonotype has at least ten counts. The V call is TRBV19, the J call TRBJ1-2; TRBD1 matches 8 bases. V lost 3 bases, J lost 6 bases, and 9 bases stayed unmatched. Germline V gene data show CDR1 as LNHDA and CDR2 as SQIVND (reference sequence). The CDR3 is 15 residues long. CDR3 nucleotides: TGTGCCAGTAGTATGTCCCCCGGGACAGGACATGGCTACACCTTC. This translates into CASSMSPGTGHGYTF. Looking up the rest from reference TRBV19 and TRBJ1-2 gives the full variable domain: DGGITQSPKYLFRKEGQNVTLSCEQNLNHDAMYWYRQDPGQGLRLIYYSQIVNDFQKGDIAEGYSVSREKKESFPLTVTSAQKNPTAFYLCASSMSPGTGHGYTFGSGTRLTVV.

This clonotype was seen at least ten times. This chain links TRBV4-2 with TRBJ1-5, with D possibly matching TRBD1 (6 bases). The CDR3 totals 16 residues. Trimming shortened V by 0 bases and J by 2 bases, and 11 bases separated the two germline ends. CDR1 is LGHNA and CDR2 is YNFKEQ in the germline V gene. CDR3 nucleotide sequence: TGTGCCAGCAGCCAAGAGGGTAGGGGGGGCAATCAGCCCCAGCATTTT. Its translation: CASSQEGRGGNQPQHF.

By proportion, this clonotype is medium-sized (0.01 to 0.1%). As DNA, the CDR3 is TGTGCCACCAGCGGGGGGGGTTCCCCCGGCGGGGAGCTGTTTTTT. This codes for CATSGGGSPGGELFF. The genes are TRBV15 and TRBJ2-2; 7 bases are shared with TRBD2. This CDR3 is built from 15 residues. V was pared by 5 bases and J by 7 bases, with 10 bases of the junction left unmatched. The germline V gene encodes CDR1 LNHNV and CDR2 YYDKDF (reference sequence).

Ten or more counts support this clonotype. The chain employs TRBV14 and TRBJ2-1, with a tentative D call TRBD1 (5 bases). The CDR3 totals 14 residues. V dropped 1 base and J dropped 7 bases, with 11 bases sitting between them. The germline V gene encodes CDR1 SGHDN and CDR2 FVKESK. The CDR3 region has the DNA TGTGCCAGCAGCCAAGTTAGACAGAGGAATGAGCAGTTCTTC. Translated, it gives CASSQVRQRNEQFF. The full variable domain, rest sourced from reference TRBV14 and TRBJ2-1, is EAGVTQFPSHSVIEKGQTVTLRCDPISGHDNLYWYRRVMGKEIKFLLHFVKESKQDESGMPNNRFLAERTGGTYSTLKVQPAELEDSGVYFCASSQVRQRNEQFFGPGTRLTVL.

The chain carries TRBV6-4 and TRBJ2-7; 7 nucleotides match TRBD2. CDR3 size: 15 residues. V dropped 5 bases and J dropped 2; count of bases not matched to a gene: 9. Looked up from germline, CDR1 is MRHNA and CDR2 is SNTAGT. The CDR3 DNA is TGTGCCAGCAGTCCGGCGGGAGAGGACGCCTACGAGCAGTACTTC. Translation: CASSPAGEDAYEQYF.

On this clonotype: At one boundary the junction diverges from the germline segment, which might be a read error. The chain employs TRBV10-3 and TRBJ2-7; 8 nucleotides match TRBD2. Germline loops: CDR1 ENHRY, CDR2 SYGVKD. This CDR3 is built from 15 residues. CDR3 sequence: CAISAKRGSSYERYF. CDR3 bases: TGTGCCATCAGTGCTAAGCGGGGGAGCTCCTACGAGCGGTACTTC.

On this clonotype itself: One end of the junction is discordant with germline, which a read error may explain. This CDR3 is CASNPGASGNTTYF. CDR3 DNA: TGCGCCAGCAACCCAGGGGCTTCTGGAAACACCACATATTTT. The rearrangement uses TRBV5-1 and TRBJ1-3, with a weak D call TRBD1 (6 bases). The germline V gene encodes CDR1 SGHRS and CDR2 YFSETQ. The CDR3 consists of 14 residues.

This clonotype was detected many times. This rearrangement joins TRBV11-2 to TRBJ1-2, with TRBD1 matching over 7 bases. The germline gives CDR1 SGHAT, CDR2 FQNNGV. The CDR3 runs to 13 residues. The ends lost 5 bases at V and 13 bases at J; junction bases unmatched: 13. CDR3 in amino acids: CASSPNGQASSTF. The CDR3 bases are TGTGCCAGCAGCCCTAACGGACAGGCTAGTAGCACCTTC.

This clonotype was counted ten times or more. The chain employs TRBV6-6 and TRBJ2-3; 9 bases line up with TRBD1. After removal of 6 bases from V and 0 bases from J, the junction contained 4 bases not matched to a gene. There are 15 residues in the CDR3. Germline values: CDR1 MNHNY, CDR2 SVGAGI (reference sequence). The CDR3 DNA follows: TGTGCCAGCAGACGACAGGGGGAGAGCACAGATACGCAGTATTTT. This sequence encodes CASRRQGESTDTQYF.

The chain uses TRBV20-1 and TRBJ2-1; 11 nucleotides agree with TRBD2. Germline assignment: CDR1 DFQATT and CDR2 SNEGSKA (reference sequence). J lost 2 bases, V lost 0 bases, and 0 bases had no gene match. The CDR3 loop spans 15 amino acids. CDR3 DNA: TGCAGTGCTAGAGATAGCGGGGGGGCCTACAATGAGCAGTTCTTC. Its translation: CSARDSGGAYNEQFF.

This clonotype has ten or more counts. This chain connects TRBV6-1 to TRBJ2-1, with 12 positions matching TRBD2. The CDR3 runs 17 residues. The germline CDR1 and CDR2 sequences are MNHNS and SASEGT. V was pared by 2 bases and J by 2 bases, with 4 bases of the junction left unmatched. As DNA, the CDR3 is TGTGCCAGCAGTGAATGGGCTAGCGGGGGGGCCTACAATGAGCAGTTCTTC. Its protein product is CASSEWASGGAYNEQFF.